The 17 T cell receptor beta chains listed next were all sequenced from one sample in a study of T cell repertoires in cytomegalovirus infection. TCRdb independently ran MiXCR on the reads; one entry per CDR3 protein. The sample consists of around 260,000 distinct CDR3 sequences, roughly a quarter of them appearing once. Input material: PBMCs. These receptors all stem from a human donor in good health (CMV status not recorded). Some clones in this sample may be carry-over from other donors' samples.

This clonotype was seen more than once but under ten times. The chain links TRBV11-2 to TRBJ1-2; D is unclear. The germline V gene has CDR1 SGHAT and CDR2 FQNNGV. CDR3 length: 15 residues. V lost 0 bases and J lost 2, with 10 bases in between. CDR3 sequence: CASSLDLAKNYGYTF. In nucleotides, the CDR3 is TGTGCCAGCAGCTTAGATCTGGCAAAAAACTATGGCTACACCTTC.

The chain recombines TRBV7-9 with TRBJ2-1, with 8 bases that match TRBD1. This CDR3 contains 17 residues. The germline CDR1 and CDR2 sequences are SEHNR and FQNEAQ (reference sequence). The ends lost 4 bases at V and 4 bases at J; junction bases unmatched: 12. Here the CDR3 DNA reads TGTGCCAGCAGCTCAACTACCGGGACAGGCGTTTACAATGAGCAGTTCTTC. Translation: CASSSTTGTGVYNEQFF. Full variable domain (remainder filled in from reference TRBV7-9 and TRBJ2-1): DTGVSQNPRHKITKRGQNVTFRCDPISEHNRLYWYRQTLGQGPEFLTYFQNEAQLEKSRLLSDRFSAERPKGSFSTLEIQRTEQGDSAMYLCASSSTTGTGVYNEQFFGPGTRLTVL.

The genes are TRBV7-2 and TRBJ2-1; TRBD2 aligns across 10 bases. After removal of 1 base from V and 3 bases from J, the junction contained 3 bases not matched to a gene. CDR1 and CDR2 (germline): SGHTA, FQGNSA. This CDR3 is 16 amino acids long. The CDR3, as DNA: TGTGCCAGCAGCTTAGAGGGACTAGCGAACTACAATGAGCAGTTCTTC. Translation: CASSLEGLANYNEQFF. The complete variable domain, with remaining parts taken from reference TRBV7-2 and TRBJ2-1, reads GAGVSQSPSNKVTEKGKDVELRCDPISGHTALYWYRQSLGQGLEFLIYFQGNSAPDKSGLPSDRFSAERTGGSVSTLTIQRTQQEDSAVYLCASSLEGLANYNEQFFGPGTRLTVL.

The chain uses TRBV7-9 and TRBJ1-1, with 9 bases identical to TRBD1. CDR1 is SEHNR and CDR2 is FQNEAQ in the germline V gene (reference sequence). This CDR3 is 14 amino acids long. V was clipped by 4 bases and J by 3 bases; unmatched bases: 3. For the CDR3, the DNA is TGTGCCAGCAGCTGGGACAGGGAATACACTGAAGCTTTCTTT. Translating gives CASSWDREYTEAFF. The full variable domain, with the rest looked up from reference TRBV7-9 and TRBJ1-1, is DTGVSQNPRHKITKRGQNVTFRCDPISEHNRLYWYRQTLGQGPEFLTYFQNEAQLEKSRLLSDRFSAERPKGSFSTLEIQRTEQGDSAMYLCASSWDREYTEAFFGQGTRLTVV.

The chain links TRBV7-9 to TRBJ2-1; TRBD2 agrees at 8 bases. Germline lookup yields CDR1 SEHNR and CDR2 FQNEAQ (reference sequence). This CDR3 is built from 15 residues. V was clipped by 4 bases and J by 3 bases; unmatched bases: 5. CDR3 protein: CASSWNSGNYNEQFF. The CDR3 DNA follows: TGTGCCAGCAGCTGGAATAGCGGGAACTACAATGAGCAGTTCTTC.

This clonotype showed up just once. The J gene is TRBJ2-6, the V gene TRBV6-2 or TRBV6-3; D may be TRBD1 or TRBD2 (5 bases each). Trimming shortened V by 2 bases and J by 4 bases, and 9 bases separated the two germline ends. The germline V gene encodes CDR1 MNHEY and CDR2 SVGEGT. This CDR3 is built from 15 residues. The CDR3 nucleotides read TGTGCCAGCAGTTACGGGGGTCCGGGGGCCAACGTCCTGACTTTC. Amino acids: CASSYGGPGANVLTF.

The table lists this clonotype with a few counts. CDR3 region: CASSYFCPGLVQETQYF. For the CDR3, the DNA is TGTGCCAGCAGTTACTTTTGTCCGGGACTCGTTCAAGAGACCCAGTACTTC. The chain recombines TRBV6-9 with TRBJ2-5; TRBD2 might be the D (6 bases). From germline, CDR1 is MNHGY and CDR2 SVAAGI. The CDR3 loop spans 17 amino acids. The germline V and J ends were trimmed by 3 bases and 2 bases, with 19 bases remaining between them.

This sequence joins TRBV6-5 and TRBJ1-2; 7 bases fit TRBD1. Germline V gives CDR1 MNHEY, CDR2 SVGAGI. V shed 6 bases, J shed 8 bases, and the junction held 9 bases outside the gene matches. The CDR3 extends over 13 amino acids. The CDR3 sequence: CASREDRQSGYTF. CDR3 in DNA: TGTGCCAGCAGAGAGGACAGGCAGTCGGGCTACACCTTC.

This rearrangement joins TRBV30 to TRBJ2-1; TRBD2 aligns across 8 bases. V lost 3 bases and J lost 7; bases outside the gene matches: 5. CDR3 size: 13 residues. The germline V gene encodes CDR1 GTSNPN and CDR2 SVGIG (reference sequence). In nucleotides, the CDR3 is TGTGCCTGGAGCGGGGGGGCTAGGAATGAGCAGTTCTTC. Translated: CAWSGGARNEQFF. The whole variable domain, filled in from reference TRBV30 and TRBJ2-1, reads SQTIHQWPATLVQPVGSPLSLECTVEGTSNPNLYWYRQAAGRGLQLLFYSVGIGQISSEVPQNLSASRPQDRQFILSSKKLLLSDSGFYLCAWSGGARNEQFFGPGTRLTVL.

This clonotype has ten or more counts. The chain uses TRBV7-9 and TRBJ2-3; no clear D gene. Germline V CDR1 and CDR2: SEHNR, FQNEAQ (reference sequence). CDR3 length: 13 amino acids. V dropped 6 bases and J dropped 0 bases, with 7 bases sitting between them. CDR3 protein: CASRVKSTDTQYF. CDR3 DNA sequence: TGTGCCAGCAGAGTAAAGAGCACAGATACGCAGTATTTT.

This clonotype was seen many times. The genes are TRBV12-3 or TRBV12-4 and TRBJ1-6, with D maybe TRBD1 (5 bases). This CDR3 is 19 amino acids long. V dropped 6 bases and J dropped 0 bases, with 21 bases sitting between them. CDR3 DNA: TGTGCCAGCAGACCTTCCCTCGGGACGGCGAGCTCCTATAATTCACCCCTCCACTTT. Protein sequence: CASRPSLGTASSYNSPLHF.

This clonotype was detected ten times or more. The V gene is TRBV7-2, the J gene TRBJ1-1, with 8 bases that match TRBD1. Per germline, CDR1 SGHTA and CDR2 FQGNSA. The length of the CDR3 is 14 residues. Trimming removed 5 bases from V and 4 bases from J; junction bases left unmatched: 6. CDR3 protein: CASSPLQGGTEAFF. The CDR3, as DNA: TGTGCCAGCAGCCCCTTACAGGGGGGCACTGAAGCTTTCTTT.

In DNA, the CDR3 is TGTGCCAGCAGCTTAGAATCGCGCATGTCCATGAACACTGAAGCTTTCTTT. Its protein is CASSLESRMSMNTEAFF. The chain carries TRBV11-3 and TRBJ1-1; no definite D call. Germline V gene data show CDR1 as SGHNT and CDR2 as YENEEA. The CDR3 contains 17 residues. V shed 0 bases and J shed 0 bases, with 14 bases lying between them.

The table lists this clonotype with many counts. V is TRBV7-2 and J is TRBJ2-2; D remains ambiguous. CDR1 and CDR2 (germline): SGHTA, FQGNSA. Deletions cut 3 bases from V and 7 bases from J, with 12 bases between. The CDR3 is 14 residues long. The CDR3, as DNA: TGTGCCAGCAGCTTGATTTTCGGTAGCGGGGAGCTGTTTTTT. It specifies CASSLIFGSGELFF.

As regards this clonotype: A much larger clone lies a single base off, so this may be a read error. V is TRBV7-9 and J is TRBJ1-1; maybe TRBD1 (5 bases). The CDR3 totals 14 residues. CDR1 is SEHNR, CDR2 FQNEAQ, per germline (reference sequence). Trimming took off 3 bases at V and 1 base at J, with 9 bases between the two ends. Here the CDR3 DNA reads TGTGCCAGCAGCTTGCTGGGGACGAACACTGAAGCTTTCTTT. Protein sequence: CASSLLGTNTEAFF.

There are many counts of this clonotype. The chain combines TRBV7-8 with TRBJ2-3, with TRBD2 matching over 8 bases. With 1 base clipped from V and 5 bases from J, the junction kept 8 bases outside the gene matches. The CDR3 has 16 amino acids. Germline CDR1 is SGHVS and CDR2 is FQNEAQ. The CDR3 bases are TGTGCCAGCAGCTTAGGCCTACGGGGGGGGGAAGATACGCAGTATTTT. It codes for CASSLGLRGGEDTQYF.

The chain couples TRBV20-1 to TRBJ1-5; D is perhaps TRBD1 (6 bases). Germline CDR1 is DFQATT and CDR2 is SNEGSKA (reference sequence). The CDR3 is 13 amino acids. The V end lost 1 base, the J end lost 7 bases, and 11 bases lay between the germline ends. The CDR3 bases are TGCAGTGCTAGAGTACAGGGCAGGCAGCCCCAGCATTTT. Translated: CSARVQGRQPQHF.